The entry below gives a single TCR beta chain sequence along with its context. Its target is not known. The table came from immunoSEQ multiplex PCR; TCRdb's copy has only in-frame clones and leaves some out. The repertoire holds 70,000 or so clones, with around 87% as singletons. This entry belongs to a study of a mutant IDH1 vaccine in newly diagnosed glioma. The sample's time point: week 35, safety follow-up. Doses of 300 ug of mutant IDH1 20-mer peptide were given with topical imiquimod. Across weeks 1, 3, 5, 7, 11, 15, 19 and 23, patients received a vaccination each time, eight in all. Per the germline V gene, CDR1 is SGDLS and CDR2 is YYNGEE. V was trimmed by 1 base and J by 5 bases, leaving 9 bases between them. The CDR3 contains 13 residues. Study-wide results and caveats: Most patients, 85% to 95%, showed vaccine-induced immune responses.

The clonotype comes from a man aged 30 to 45 with glioma. This sequence joins TRBV9 and TRBJ1-1; D not resolved. The starting material was PBMCs, obtained from a glioma patient whose treatment included an IDH1 peptide vaccine. This chain's CDR3 is CASSVFERTEAFF. In DNA, the CDR3 is TGTGCCAGCAGCGTATTTGAAAGGACTGAAGCTTTCTTT.